The clone carrying this TCR beta chain was picked up a small number of times. Authors' data handling: Scientists estimated how many nucleated cells there were by amplifying reference gene primers. Clones were read by immunoSEQ multiplex PCR, and TCRdb kept only the in-frame ones, dropping some. The DNA gave D and trimming, while V, J and clone size come from that table. The table has roughly 100,000 clones, approximately 86% seen once; the top ten hold about 3%. This entry comes from a study of blood T cell repertoires in COVID-19. Looking at the study overall: The samples span acute and convalescent COVID-19 from the United States, Italy and Spain. Sources were T cells, B-cell-depleted T cells, or PBMCs; the material itself was cDNA or gDNA.

The ends were cut back, 7 bases at V and 1 base at J, with 10 bases in the middle. The CDR3 is 13 residues long. CDR1 is SEHNR, CDR2 FQNEAQ, per germline (reference sequence). Sequences were obtained from peripheral blood. The chain combines TRBV7-9 with TRBJ1-1; D is possibly TRBD1 (5 bases). The receptor's source is a man aged 50 to 59 with active or convalescent COVID-19. This CDR3 is CASTFGQNTEAFF. The CDR3 DNA reads TGTGCCAGCACCTTCGGACAGAACACTGAAGCTTTCTTT.